This TCR beta chain was recovered during a study of CD8+ T cells in alopecia areata. The treatment: oral pan-JAK inhibitor, 5-10 mg twice daily. Extracted RNA was reverse transcribed, and the resulting cDNA served as sequencing template. Generated by immunoSEQ multiplex PCR, the TCRdb table keeps only in-frame clones and is missing some. The sample includes roughly 190,000 clones, 60% of them seen just once. This CDR3 has 11 residues. CDR1 and CDR2 (germline): SQVTM, ANQGSEA. Trimming removed 0 bases at V and 4 bases at J, with 3 bases between. Points on this clone: Other nucleotide sequences from this sample produce the same CDR3.

This TCR came from a human donor with alopecia areata. The input for sequencing was CD4+ T cells sorted from blood, taken at week 24, from a patient treated with tofacitinib. This chain joins TRBV29-1 and TRBJ1-1; D call uncertain. The CDR3 sequence is CSVEEGTEAFF. CDR3 DNA: TGCAGCGTTGAAGAGGGCACTGAAGCTTTCTTT.